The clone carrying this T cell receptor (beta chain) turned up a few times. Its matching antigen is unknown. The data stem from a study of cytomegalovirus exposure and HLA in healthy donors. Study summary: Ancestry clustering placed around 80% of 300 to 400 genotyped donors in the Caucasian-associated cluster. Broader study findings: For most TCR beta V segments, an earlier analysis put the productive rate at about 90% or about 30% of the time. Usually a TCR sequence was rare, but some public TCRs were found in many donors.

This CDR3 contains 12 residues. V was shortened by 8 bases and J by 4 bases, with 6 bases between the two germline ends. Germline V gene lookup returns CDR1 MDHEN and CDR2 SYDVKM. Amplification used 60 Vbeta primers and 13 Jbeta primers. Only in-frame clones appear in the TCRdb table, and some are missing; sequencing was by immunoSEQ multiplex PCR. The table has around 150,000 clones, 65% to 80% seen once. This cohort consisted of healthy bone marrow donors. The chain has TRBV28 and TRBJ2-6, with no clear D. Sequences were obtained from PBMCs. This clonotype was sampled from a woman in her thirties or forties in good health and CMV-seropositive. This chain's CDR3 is CASGSGANVLTF. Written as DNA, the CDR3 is TGTGCCAGCGGTTCGGGGGCCAACGTCCTGACTTTC.